The rows below give T cell receptor beta chains drawn from one sample of a study of Graves' ophthalmopathy and Graves' hyperthyroidism. TCRdb redid the calling of the multiplex PCR reads with MiXCR, one entry per CDR3 protein. The table records approximately 540,000 distinct CDR3 sequences, under 45% of them present only once. The sequenced sample consisted of peripheral blood or thyroid tissue (not recorded which). These receptors all come from an adult man with Graves' hyperthyroidism. The CDR3 runs from the conserved cysteine through the conserved F or W. Fields, in order: CDR3 length, clone size, J gene, V gene, CDR3 protein. Clone size appears in some rows only: once, few, many, or a class for an expanded clone.

13	many	TRBJ1-1	TRBV24-1	CATRRGENTEAFF
12	many	TRBJ2-5	TRBV20-1	CSAGGQQETQYF
15	many	TRBJ2-5	TRBV2	CASSRGGAEEETQYF
16	-	TRBJ2-2	TRBV5-1	CASSLRTSGETGELFF
17	many	TRBJ1-6	TRBV5-1	CASSFGDRGIHNSPLHF
12	-	TRBJ2-7	TRBV5-1	CASGRGPGEQYF
14	many	TRBJ1-1	TRBV19	CASTPLDKNTEAFF
15	-	TRBJ2-7	TRBV12-3/TRBV12-4	CASSEPAGRFSEQYF
16	-	TRBJ2-7	TRBV7-9	CASSTPPTRNSYEQYF
16	many	TRBJ1-6	TRBV20-1	CSASPGQASPNSPLHF
14	-	TRBJ2-7	TRBV20-1	CSATRDRALYEQYF
14	many	TRBJ1-5	TRBV2	CASREDSLNQPQHF
12	-	TRBJ1-5	TRBV10-3	CAISEGGGTQHF
15	many	TRBJ1-1	TRBV29-1	CSVEGGIATGTEAFF
20	-	TRBJ2-2	TRBV29-1	CSVSQEGEQYFGPGTGELFF